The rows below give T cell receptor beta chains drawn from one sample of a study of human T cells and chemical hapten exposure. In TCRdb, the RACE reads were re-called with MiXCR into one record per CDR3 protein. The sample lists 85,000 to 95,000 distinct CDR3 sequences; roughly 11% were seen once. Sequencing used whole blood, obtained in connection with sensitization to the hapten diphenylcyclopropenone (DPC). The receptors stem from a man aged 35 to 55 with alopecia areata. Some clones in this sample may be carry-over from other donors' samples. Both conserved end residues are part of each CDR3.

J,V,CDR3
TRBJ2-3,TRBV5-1,CASSFTGPPGGTDTQYF
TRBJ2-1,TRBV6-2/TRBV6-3,CASTLWGLAGVYNEQFF
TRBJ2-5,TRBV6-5,CASSYTGGRKTQYF
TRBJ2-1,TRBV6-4,CASSEVFGTYNEQFF
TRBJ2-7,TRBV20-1,CSARPVGVGNEQYF
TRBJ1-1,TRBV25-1,CASAGTQRNTEAFF
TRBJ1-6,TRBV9,CASSVEEGIPLHF
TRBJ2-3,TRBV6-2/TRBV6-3,CASSYPTSTGTSGRPPSTDTQYF
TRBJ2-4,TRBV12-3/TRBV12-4,CASSLAIQASGNIQYF
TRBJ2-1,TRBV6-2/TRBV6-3,CASADSGIGEQFF
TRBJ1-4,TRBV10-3,CAISGTAVDTNEKLFF
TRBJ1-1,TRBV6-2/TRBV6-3,CASSSSGTGVYTEAFF
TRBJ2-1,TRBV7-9,CASSLALRPFGQDEQFF
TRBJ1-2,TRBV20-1,CSASEPTGRNYGYTF
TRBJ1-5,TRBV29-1,CSVPYSEVGNQPQHF
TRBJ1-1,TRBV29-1,CSVENDMNTEAFF
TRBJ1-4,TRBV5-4,CASSSDFGQGGEKLFF
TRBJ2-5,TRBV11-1,CASSLAVQETQYF
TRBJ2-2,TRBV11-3,CASSFSAGPFPDTGELFF
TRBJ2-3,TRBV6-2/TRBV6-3,CASSLKRTSGRPNTQYF
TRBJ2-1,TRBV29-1,CSVEGGAHNNEQFF
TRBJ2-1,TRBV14,CASSQETGGQFF
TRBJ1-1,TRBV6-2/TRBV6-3,CASSEPGRSSEAFF
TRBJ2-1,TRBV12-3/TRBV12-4,CASRSGTRGLHEQFF
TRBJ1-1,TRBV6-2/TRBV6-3,CASSWDRAGGTEAFF
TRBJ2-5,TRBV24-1,CATSDGSRQETQYF
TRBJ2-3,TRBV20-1,CSASLVVGTDTQYF
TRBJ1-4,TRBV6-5,CASRRRTANEKLFF
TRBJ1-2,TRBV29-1,CSVQSRVTNYGYTF
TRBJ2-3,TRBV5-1,CASSLSGKSTDTQYF
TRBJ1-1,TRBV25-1,CASSERAANTEAFF
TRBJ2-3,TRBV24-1,CATAPPVGSDTQYF
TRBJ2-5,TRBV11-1,CASSSRREETQYF
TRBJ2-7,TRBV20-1,CSAGGGLSSYEQYF
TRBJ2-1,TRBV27,CASSVGSYSYNEQFF
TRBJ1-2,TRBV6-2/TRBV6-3,CASSYSKQTGDYGYTF
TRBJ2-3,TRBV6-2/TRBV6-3,CASIPAQPGRMTDTQYF
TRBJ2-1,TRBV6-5,CASSPPPGQGNNEQFF
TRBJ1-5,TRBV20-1,CSARDYGGPIDQPQHF
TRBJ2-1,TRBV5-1,CASSLATEQFF
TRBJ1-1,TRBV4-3,CASSQEYGSTEAFF
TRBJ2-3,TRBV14,CASSQEWEDTQYF
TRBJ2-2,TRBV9,CASSPFSETGPGELFF
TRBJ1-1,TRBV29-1,CSGGQGMAEAFF
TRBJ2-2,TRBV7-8,CASSSRDRATGELFF
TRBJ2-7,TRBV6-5,CASAKREGYEQYF
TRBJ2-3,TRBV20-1,CSGTLAGTDTQYF
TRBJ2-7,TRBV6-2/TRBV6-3,CASKNIGLTPYEQYF
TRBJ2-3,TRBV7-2,CASSPLTSGPHTQYF
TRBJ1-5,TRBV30,CAWSQLSNQPQHF